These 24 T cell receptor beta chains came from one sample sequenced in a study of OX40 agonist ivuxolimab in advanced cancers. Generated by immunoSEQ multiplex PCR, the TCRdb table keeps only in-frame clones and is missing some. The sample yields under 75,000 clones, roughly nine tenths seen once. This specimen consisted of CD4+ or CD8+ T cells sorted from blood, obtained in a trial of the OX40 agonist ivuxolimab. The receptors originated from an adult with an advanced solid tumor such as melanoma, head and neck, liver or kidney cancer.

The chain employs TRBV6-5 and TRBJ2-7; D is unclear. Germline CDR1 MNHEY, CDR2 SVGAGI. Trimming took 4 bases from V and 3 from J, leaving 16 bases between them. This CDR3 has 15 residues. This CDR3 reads CASSSRPEWDYEQYF. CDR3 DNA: TGTGCCAGCAGTTCCCGTCCGGAGTGGGACTACGAGCAGTACTTC.

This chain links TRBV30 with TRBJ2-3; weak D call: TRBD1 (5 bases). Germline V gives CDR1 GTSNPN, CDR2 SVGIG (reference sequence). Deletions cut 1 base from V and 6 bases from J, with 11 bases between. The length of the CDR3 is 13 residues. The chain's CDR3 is CAWSGSGADTQYF. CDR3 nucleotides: TGTGCCTGGAGTGGCTCTGGGGCGGATACGCAGTATTTT.

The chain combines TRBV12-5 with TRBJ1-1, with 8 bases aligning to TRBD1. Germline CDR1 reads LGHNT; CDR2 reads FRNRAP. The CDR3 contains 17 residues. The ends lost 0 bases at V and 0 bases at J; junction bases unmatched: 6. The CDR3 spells CASGLVLGQALNTEAFF. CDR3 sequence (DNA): TGTGCTAGTGGTTTGGTATTGGGACAGGCCCTGAACACTGAAGCTTTCTTT.

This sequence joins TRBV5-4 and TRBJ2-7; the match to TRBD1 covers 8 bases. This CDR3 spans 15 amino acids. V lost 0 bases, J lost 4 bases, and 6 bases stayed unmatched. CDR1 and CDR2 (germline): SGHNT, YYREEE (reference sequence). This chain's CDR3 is CASSLGRTGKYEQYF. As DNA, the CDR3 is TGTGCCAGCAGCTTGGGACGGACAGGGAAATACGAGCAGTACTTC.

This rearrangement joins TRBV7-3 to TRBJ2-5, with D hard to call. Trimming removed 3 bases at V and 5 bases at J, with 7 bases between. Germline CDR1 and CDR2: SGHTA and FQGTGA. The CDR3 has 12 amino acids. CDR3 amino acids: CASSFLGETQYF. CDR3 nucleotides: TGTGCCAGCAGCTTTCTCGGGGAGACCCAGTACTTC.

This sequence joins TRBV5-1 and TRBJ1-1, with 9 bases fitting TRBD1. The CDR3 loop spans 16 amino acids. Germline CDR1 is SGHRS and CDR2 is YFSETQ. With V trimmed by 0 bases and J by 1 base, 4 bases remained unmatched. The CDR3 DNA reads TGCGCCAGCAGCTTGGAGGTACAGGGGGCGAACACTGAAGCTTTCTTT. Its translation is CASSLEVQGANTEAFF.

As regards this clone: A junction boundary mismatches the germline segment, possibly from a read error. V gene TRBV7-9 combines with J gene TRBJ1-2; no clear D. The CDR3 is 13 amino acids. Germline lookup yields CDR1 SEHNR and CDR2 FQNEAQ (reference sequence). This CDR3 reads CASSLTTERPPIF. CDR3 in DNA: TGTGCCAGCAGCTTAACGACGGAAAGGCCCCCGATCTTC. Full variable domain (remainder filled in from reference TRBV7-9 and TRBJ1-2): DTGVSQNPRHKITKRGQNVTFRCDPISEHNRLYWYRQTLGQGPEFLTYFQNEAQLEKSRLLSDRFSAERPKGSFSTLEIQRTEQGDSAMYLCASSLTTERPPIFGSGTRLTVV.

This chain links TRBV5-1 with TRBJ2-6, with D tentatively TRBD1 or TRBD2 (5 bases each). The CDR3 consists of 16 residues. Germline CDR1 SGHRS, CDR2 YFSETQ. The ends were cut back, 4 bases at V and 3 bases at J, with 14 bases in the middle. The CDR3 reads CASSKTSGSGANVLTF. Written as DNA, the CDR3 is TGCGCCAGCAGCAAAACATCAGGGAGTGGGGCCAACGTCCTGACTTTC.

As DNA, the CDR3 is TGCGCCAGCAGCTCACCGGGACTAGCGACTACCACCACGGGGACCCAGTACTTC. It codes for CASSSPGLATTTTGTQYF. The rearrangement links TRBV5-1 to TRBJ2-5; TRBD2 agrees at 10 bases. This CDR3 contains 18 residues. The V segment lost 3 bases and the J segment 7 bases; nucleotides outside the gene matches: 18. Germline CDR1 SGHRS, CDR2 YFSETQ.

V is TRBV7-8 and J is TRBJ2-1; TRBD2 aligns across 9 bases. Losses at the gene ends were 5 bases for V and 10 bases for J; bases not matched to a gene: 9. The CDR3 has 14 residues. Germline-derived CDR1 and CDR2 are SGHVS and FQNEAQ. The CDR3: CASSPPAGGDEQFF. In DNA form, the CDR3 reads TGTGCCAGCAGCCCACCGGCGGGGGGGGACGAGCAGTTCTTC.

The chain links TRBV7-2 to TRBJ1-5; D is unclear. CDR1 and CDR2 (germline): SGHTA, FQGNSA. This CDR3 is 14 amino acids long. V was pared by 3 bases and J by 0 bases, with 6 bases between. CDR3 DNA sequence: TGTGCCAGCAGCTTTGTCAGTAGCAATCAGCCCCAGCATTTT. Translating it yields CASSFVSSNQPQHF.

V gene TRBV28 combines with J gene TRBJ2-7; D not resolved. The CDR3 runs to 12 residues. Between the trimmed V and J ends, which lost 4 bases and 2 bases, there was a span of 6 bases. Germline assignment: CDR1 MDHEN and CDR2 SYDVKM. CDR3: CASSSSPYEQYF. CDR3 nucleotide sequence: TGTGCCAGCAGTTCCTCCCCCTACGAGCAGTACTTC.

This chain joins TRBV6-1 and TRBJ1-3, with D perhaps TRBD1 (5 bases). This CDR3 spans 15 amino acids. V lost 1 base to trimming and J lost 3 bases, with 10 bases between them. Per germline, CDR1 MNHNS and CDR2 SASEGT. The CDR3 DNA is TGTGCCAGCAGTGAAGTGGGGGGGTATGGAAACACCATATATTTT. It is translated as CASSEVGGYGNTIYF.

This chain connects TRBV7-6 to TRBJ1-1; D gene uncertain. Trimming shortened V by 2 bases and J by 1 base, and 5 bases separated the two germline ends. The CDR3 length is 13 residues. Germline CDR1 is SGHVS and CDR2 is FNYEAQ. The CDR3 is CASSLSGNTEAFF. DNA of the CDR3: TGTGCCAGCAGCTTATCTGGGAACACTGAAGCTTTCTTT.

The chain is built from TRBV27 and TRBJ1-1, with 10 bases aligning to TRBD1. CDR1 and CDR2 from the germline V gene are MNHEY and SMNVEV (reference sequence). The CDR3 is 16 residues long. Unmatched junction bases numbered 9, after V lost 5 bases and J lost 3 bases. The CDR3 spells CASSQSTGGAYTEAFF. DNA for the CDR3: TGTGCCAGCAGTCAATCGACAGGGGGCGCGTACACTGAAGCTTTCTTT.

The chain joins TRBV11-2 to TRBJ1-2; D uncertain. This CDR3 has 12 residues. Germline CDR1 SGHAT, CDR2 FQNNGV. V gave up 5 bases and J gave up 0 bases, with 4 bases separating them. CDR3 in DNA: TGTGCCAGCAGCACAACTAACTATGGCTACACCTTC. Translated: CASSTTNYGYTF.

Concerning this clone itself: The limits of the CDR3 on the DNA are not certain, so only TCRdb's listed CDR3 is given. CDR3 residues: CASSKVGGGSYEQYF. The V call is TRBV21-1, the J call TRBJ2-7; the table names TRBD2, a call not compared with the DNA. TRBV21-1 is deemed a pseudogene. The CDR3 numbers 15 amino acids, ends counted.

The CDR3 spells CASSSGRFNQPQHF. Written as DNA, the CDR3 is TGTGCCAGCAGCTCTGGACGGTTTAATCAGCCCCAGCATTTT. The chain carries TRBV11-2 and TRBJ1-5; D ambiguous. The CDR3 covers 14 residues. Trimming stripped 4 bases from V and 4 bases from J, with 11 bases between. The V gene's germline CDR1 is SGHAT and CDR2 FQNNGV.

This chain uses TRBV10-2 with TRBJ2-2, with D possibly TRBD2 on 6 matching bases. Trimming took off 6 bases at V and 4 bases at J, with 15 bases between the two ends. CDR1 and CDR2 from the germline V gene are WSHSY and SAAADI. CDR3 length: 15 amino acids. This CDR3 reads CASRSGDVGTGELFF. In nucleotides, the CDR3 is TGCGCCAGCAGATCGGGAGACGTGGGCACCGGGGAGCTGTTTTTT.

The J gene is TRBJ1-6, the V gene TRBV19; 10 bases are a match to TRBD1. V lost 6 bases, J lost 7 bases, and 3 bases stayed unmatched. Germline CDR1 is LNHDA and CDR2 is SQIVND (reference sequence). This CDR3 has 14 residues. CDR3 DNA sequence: TGTGCCAGTAGCTCGACAGGGGGCAATTCACCCCTCCACTTT. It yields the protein CASSSTGGNSPLHF. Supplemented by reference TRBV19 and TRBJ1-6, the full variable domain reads DGGITQSPKYLFRKEGQNVTLSCEQNLNHDAMYWYRQDPGQGLRLIYYSQIVNDFQKGDIAEGYSVSREKKESFPLTVTSAQKNPTAFYLCASSSTGGNSPLHFGNGTRLTVT.

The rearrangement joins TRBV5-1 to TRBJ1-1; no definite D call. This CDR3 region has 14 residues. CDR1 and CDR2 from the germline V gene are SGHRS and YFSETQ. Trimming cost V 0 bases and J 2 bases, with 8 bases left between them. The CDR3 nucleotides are TGCGCCAGCAGCTTGGGGCTGGTTAACACTGAAGCTTTCTTT. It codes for CASSLGLVNTEAFF.

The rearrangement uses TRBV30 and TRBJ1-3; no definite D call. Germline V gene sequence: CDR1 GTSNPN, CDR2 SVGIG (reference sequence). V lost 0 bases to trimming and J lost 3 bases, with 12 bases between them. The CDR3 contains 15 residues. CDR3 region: CAWSVSAGNGNTIYF. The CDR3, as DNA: TGTGCCTGGAGTGTTAGCGCGGGGAATGGAAACACCATATATTTT.

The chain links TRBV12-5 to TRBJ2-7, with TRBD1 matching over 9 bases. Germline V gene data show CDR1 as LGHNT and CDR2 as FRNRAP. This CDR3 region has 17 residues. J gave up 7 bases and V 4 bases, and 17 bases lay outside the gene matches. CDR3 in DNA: TGTGCTAGTGGTTCGTATACAGGGGGCGTCGTGGTTCCGGAGCAGTACTTC. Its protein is CASGSYTGGVVVPEQYF. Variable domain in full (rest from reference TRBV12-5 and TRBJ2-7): DARVTQTPRHKVTEMGQEVTMRCQPILGHNTVFWYRQTMMQGLELLAYFRNRAPLDDSGMPKDRFSAEMPDATLATLKIQPSEPRDSAVYFCASGSYTGGVVVPEQYFGPGTRLTVT.

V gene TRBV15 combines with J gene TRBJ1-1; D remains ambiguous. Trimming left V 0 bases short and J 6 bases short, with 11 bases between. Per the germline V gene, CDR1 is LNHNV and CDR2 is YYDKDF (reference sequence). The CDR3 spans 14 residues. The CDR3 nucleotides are TGTGCCACCAGCAGAGATTGGTCCGCATCTGAAGCTTTCTTT. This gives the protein CATSRDWSASEAFF.